The rows below give T cell receptor beta chains drawn from one sample of a study of identical twins. TCRdb recomputed calls from the 5' RACE reads with MiXCR, one row per CDR3 protein. The data show 400,000 to 650,000 distinct CDR3 sequences, 20% to 25% seen once. These data also featured in a second study, about T cells expressing NK-cell markers.

The specimen sequenced was CD4+ T cells sorted from blood. These receptors all come from a woman aged 18-30 years in good health. Both conserved end residues are part of each CDR3. D genes are given only for firm matches. Rows may omit the clone size; those that give it use once, few, many or a size class.

size	V	D	J	DNA	CDR3
.	TRBV27	TRBD1	TRBJ2-2	TGTGCCAGCAGAAATGGACAGGCCCCCGGGGAGCTGTTTTTT	CASRNGQAPGELFF
.	TRBV25-1	.	TRBJ2-1	TGTGCCAGCACTCGGGCGGGGCTCTCCTACAATGAGCAGTTCTTC	CASTRAGLSYNEQFF
.	TRBV12-3/TRBV12-4	.	TRBJ1-6	TGTGCCAGCAGTTTAAGCGTAGGTTCACCCCTCCACTTT	CASSLSVGSPLHF
few	TRBV6-1	TRBD2	TRBJ2-3	TGTGCCAGCATGGGACTAGCGGGGGGCGGCTATAGCACAGATACGCAGTATTTT	CASMGLAGGGYSTDTQYF
.	TRBV5-5	TRBD1	TRBJ2-1	TGTGCCAGCAGACCGGGACAGGGGCTTGATGAGCAGTTCTTC	CASRPGQGLDEQFF
.	TRBV5-1	.	TRBJ2-7	TGCGCCAGCAGTGGGGCCCTCTACGAGCAGTACTTC	CASSGALYEQYF
.	TRBV27	TRBD1	TRBJ2-6	TGTGCCAGCAGTCCAACCGGGACAGGGCATACTCCTGGGGCCAACGTCCTGACTTTC	CASSPTGTGHTPGANVLTF
many	TRBV4-2	.	TRBJ1-4	TGTGCCAGCAGCCCGACGTCGACAGGACCTGAAAAACTGTTTTTT	CASSPTSTGPEKLFF
few	TRBV7-9	.	TRBJ1-1	TGTGCCAGCAGCTTATCAGGGGTCGTTGCCGGCGGGGAAGCTTTCTTT	CASSLSGVVAGGEAFF
.	TRBV28	TRBD2	TRBJ2-1	TGTGCCAGCAAACGGGGGGGGAACAATGAGCAGTTCTTC	CASKRGGNNEQFF
few	TRBV19	.	TRBJ1-3	TGTGCCAGTATTCGGGTACCCTCTGGAAACACCATATATTTT	CASIRVPSGNTIYF
.	TRBV19	.	TRBJ2-2	TGTGCCAGTAGTCGCGCGGACCGAGGAAGACCCGGGGAGCTGTTTTTT	CASSRADRGRPGELFF
once	TRBV20-1	TRBD1	TRBJ2-3	TGCAGTGCTAAACAACGGACAGGGCACGGAGATACGCAGTATTTT	CSAKQRTGHGDTQYF
.	TRBV30	.	TRBJ2-4	TGTGCCTGGAGTGTTCAAGGGAACATTCAGTACTTC	CAWSVQGNIQYF
few	TRBV6-1	.	TRBJ1-3	TGTGCCAGCAGTAGAGGGACATTTGGTTCCGGAAACACCATATATTTT	CASSRGTFGSGNTIYF
few	TRBV6-6	TRBD2	TRBJ2-1	TGTGCCAGCAGTACACTAGCGCGGAATGAGCAGTTCTTC	CASSTLARNEQFF
few	TRBV25-1	.	TRBJ1-2	TGTGCCAGCAGTGATTGGGGAAATGGCTACACCTTC	CASSDWGNGYTF
.	TRBV10-2	.	TRBJ2-2	TGCGCCAGCAGTGAGTTGGCCGGGGAGCTGTTTTTT	CASSELAGELFF
few	TRBV5-6	TRBD1	TRBJ2-4	TGTGCCAGCAGCTCGGGACAGGGGTTGAACATTCAGTACTTC	CASSSGQGLNIQYF
.	TRBV6-4	.	TRBJ2-2	TGTGCCAGCAGCCAGAACCCCGGGACCCCTGGGGAGCTGTTTTTT	CASSQNPGTPGELFF
few	TRBV20-1	TRBD2	TRBJ2-1	TGCAGTGCTACCGGGACTAGCGGGTCTAGGACCAATGAGCAGTTCTTC	CSATGTSGSRTNEQFF
.	TRBV12-3/TRBV12-4	.	TRBJ1-1	TGTGCCAGCAGTTTACGTCCGGGAGTAATGAACACTGAAGCTTTCTTT	CASSLRPGVMNTEAFF
few	TRBV4-1	.	TRBJ2-7	TGCGCCAGCAGCCAAGATTACCGGAGCGTCGAGCAGTACTTC	CASSQDYRSVEQYF
.	TRBV7-9	.	TRBJ2-7	TGTGCCAGCAGCCCCGGCCTCTACGAGCAGTACTTC	CASSPGLYEQYF
few	TRBV6-5	.	TRBJ1-6	TGTGCCAGCAGTTACTCGACGCCTCGCTCCTATAATTCACCCCTCCACTTT	CASSYSTPRSYNSPLHF
few	TRBV6-1	TRBD1	TRBJ1-1	TGTGCCAGCAGTGAGGTGACAGGGTGGGGCACTGAAGCTTTCTTT	CASSEVTGWGTEAFF
few	TRBV5-1	.	TRBJ1-1	TGCGCCAGCAGCTTGGGAGGCCAGCCGAACACTGAAGCTTTCTTT	CASSLGGQPNTEAFF
few	TRBV28	.	TRBJ2-1	TGTGCCAGCAAGGGGGGGCGAGGGGCAGGCAATGAGCAGTTCTTC	CASKGGRGAGNEQFF
.	TRBV20-1	TRBD2	TRBJ2-3	TGCAGTGCTAGCGGGGCAGCGGGGGGATCAGATACGCAGTATTTT	CSASGAAGGSDTQYF
.	TRBV12-3/TRBV12-4	TRBD1	TRBJ1-2	TGTGCCAGCAGCTTTCCCCCACAGGGGGATAGTGGCTACACCTTC	CASSFPPQGDSGYTF
many	TRBV30	TRBD2	TRBJ2-1	TGTGCCTGGAGTCCGGGGGATAGCGGGATGGAAAATGAGCAGTTCTTC	CAWSPGDSGMENEQFF
.	TRBV20-1	TRBD2	TRBJ2-1	TGCAGTGCACAACGACTAGCGGGAGTTGATGAGCAGTTCTTC	CSAQRLAGVDEQFF
few	TRBV12-3/TRBV12-4	.	TRBJ2-7	TGTGCCAGCACCTCGGACGTTTACGAGCAGTACTTC	CASTSDVYEQYF
.	TRBV20-1	.	TRBJ1-1	TGCAGTGCCACCCCGGGGCGTGGTGGAAAAGCTTTCTTT	CSATPGRGGKAFF
many	TRBV12-3/TRBV12-4	.	TRBJ2-7	TGTGCCAGCAGTTTATTCGCCCCTGAATACGAGCAGTACTTC	CASSLFAPEYEQYF
.	TRBV20-1	.	TRBJ1-2	TGCAGTGCTAGTGGAACCGGGACCCACTATGGCTACACCTTC	CSASGTGTHYGYTF